This is a list of T cell receptor beta chains from one sample in a study of T cell responses to AZD1222 COVID-19 vaccine. The table came from immunoSEQ multiplex PCR; TCRdb's copy has only in-frame clones and leaves some out. Of tens of thousands of clones listed, about 91% are singletons. Specimen: peripheral blood, collected on day 0 of MenACWY control vaccination. All receptors come from an adult in good health. Both conserved end residues are part of each CDR3. The D gene is left open where the match is weak. Clone size is given for some rows only: seen once, a few or many times, or a class if the clone is expanded.

NA | NA | TRBJ1-5 | 13 | TRBV28 | CASSLDSNQPQHF | TGTGCCAGCAGTTTGGATAGCAATCAGCCCCAGCATTTT
NA | TRBD1 | TRBJ1-1 | 14 | TRBV6-5 | CASSFGQAPVEAFF | TGTGCCAGCAGTTTCGGACAGGCCCCCGTGGAAGCTTTCTTT
NA | NA | TRBJ1-6 | 17 | TRBV27 | CASSAPRGRDFNSPLHF | TGTGCCAGCAGTGCCCCGCGGGGCAGGGATTTTAATTCACCCCTCCACTTT
once | NA | TRBJ1-1 | 14 | TRBV19 | CASRGQRWNTEAFF | TGTGCCAGTAGAGGACAGCGGTGGAACACTGAAGCTTTCTTT
few | NA | TRBJ1-1 | 15 | TRBV30 | CAWGGGSDRSKEAFF | TGTGCCTGGGGTGGGGGCAGTGACCGTTCAAAAGAAGCTTTCTTT
NA | NA | TRBJ2-1 | 11 | TRBV12-3/TRBV12-4 | CASSRTYEQFF | TGTGCCAGCAGTAGGACGTATGAGCAGTTCTTC
few | TRBD1 | TRBJ1-4 | 13 | TRBV24-1 | CATRGQNNEKLFF | TGTGCCACCAGGGGACAGAATAATGAAAAACTGTTTTTT
NA | TRBD1 | TRBJ1-1 | 14 | TRBV9 | CASSVTGAATEAFF | TGTGCCAGCAGCGTCACAGGGGCCGCCACTGAAGCTTTCTTT
NA | NA | TRBJ2-7 | 12 | TRBV27 | CASSLSGSEQYF | TGTGCCAGCAGTTTATCGGGCAGCGAGCAGTACTTC
NA | TRBD1 | TRBJ1-5 | 14 | TRBV19 | CASGLQGINQPQHF | TGTGCCAGTGGCCTACAGGGGATCAATCAGCCCCAGCATTTT
NA | NA | TRBJ2-7 | 12 | TRBV12-3/TRBV12-4 | CASSSQGHEQYF | TGTGCCAGCAGTTCACAGGGCCACGAGCAGTACTTC
few | TRBD2 | TRBJ2-5 | 15 | TRBV13 | CASSLWQGGEETQYF | TGTGCCAGCAGCTTATGGCAGGGAGGGGAAGAGACCCAGTACTTC
NA | NA | TRBJ1-5 | 16 | TRBV28 | CASGGGGAYSNQPQHF | TGTGCCAGCGGAGGTGGCGGGGCTTATAGCAATCAGCCCCAGCATTTT
once | TRBD1 | TRBJ1-1 | 13 | TRBV10-3 | CAITTGANTEAFF | TGTGCCATCACGACAGGGGCGAACACTGAAGCTTTCTTT
few | NA | TRBJ1-1 | 15 | TRBV5-5 | CASSFVPEVNTEAFF | TGTGCCAGCAGCTTTGTCCCTGAGGTGAACACTGAAGCTTTCTTT
NA | NA | TRBJ2-5 | 14 | TRBV11-2 | CASSPGAGRETQYF | TGTGCCAGCAGCCCGGGGGCGGGGAGGGAGACCCAGTACTTC
once | TRBD2 | TRBJ2-2 | 17 | TRBV24-1 | CATSDGLAGGQAGELFF | TGTGCCACCAGTGATGGACTAGCGGGGGGGCAGGCCGGGGAGCTGTTTTTT
NA | NA | TRBJ1-1 | 13 | TRBV5-1 | CASSTQGNTEAFF | TGCGCCAGCAGCACCCAGGGGAACACTGAAGCTTTCTTT
few | TRBD2 | TRBJ2-3 | 16 | TRBV5-1 | CASSLEGGGAPDTQYF | TGCGCCAGCAGCTTGGAGGGCGGGGGGGCGCCAGATACGCAGTATTTT
NA | TRBD2 | TRBJ2-3 | 17 | TRBV15 | CATSSSLAGVTTDTQYF | TGTGCCACCAGCAGTTCCCTAGCGGGGGTCACCACAGATACGCAGTATTTT
NA | TRBD1 | TRBJ1-5 | 17 | TRBV28 | CASSSGTGEPLSQPQHF | TGTGCCAGCAGCTCAGGGACAGGGGAACCCCTAAGTCAGCCCCAGCATTTT
NA | NA | TRBJ1-6 | 12 | TRBV7-9 | CASSLGGSPLHF | TGTGCCAGCAGCTTAGGCGGATCACCCCTCCACTTT
once | NA | TRBJ2-4 | 13 | TRBV9 | CASSVGGQNIQYF | TGTGCCAGCAGCGTAGGGGGACAAAACATTCAGTACTTC
NA | NA | TRBJ1-2 | 12 | TRBV5-1 | CASSLFGGGYTF | TGCGCCAGCAGCTTGTTTGGGGGAGGCTACACCTTC
NA | TRBD1 | TRBJ1-1 | 14 | TRBV19 | CASSRGQGRTGAFF | TGTGCCAGTAGTCGCGGACAGGGGAGGACTGGAGCTTTCTTT
NA | NA | TRBJ2-7 | 12 | TRBV6-2/TRBV6-3 | CASSYHIYEQYF | TGTGCCAGCAGTTACCACATCTACGAGCAGTACTTC
NA | NA | TRBJ2-3 | 15 | TRBV5-4 | CASSLWRGPGDTQYF | TGTGCCAGCAGCTTGTGGAGAGGGCCGGGAGATACGCAGTATTTT
NA | NA | TRBJ1-4 | 15 | TRBV4-2 | CASSQVEGRDEKLFF | TGTGCCAGCAGCCAAGTAGAGGGTAGGGATGAAAAACTGTTTTTT
NA | TRBD1 | TRBJ1-5 | 14 | TRBV18 | CASSHGTDNQPQHF | TGTGCCAGCTCACACGGGACAGACAATCAGCCCCAGCATTTT
NA | NA | TRBJ2-7 | 13 | TRBV5-4 | CASSLTGSSEQYF | TGTGCCAGCAGCTTGACAGGGAGCAGCGAGCAGTACTTC
NA | NA | TRBJ1-2 | 17 | TRBV2 | CASSELSGLSQEDGYTF | TGTGCCAGCAGTGAACTGTCAGGCCTAAGCCAAGAAGATGGCTACACCTTC
few | NA | TRBJ2-1 | 14 | TRBV3-1/TRBV3-2 | CASSPTEGNNEQFF | TGTGCCAGCAGCCCCACTGAGGGTAACAATGAGCAGTTCTTC
NA | TRBD1 | TRBJ2-7 | 15 | TRBV30 | CAWSPDRGIHYEQYF | TGTGCCTGGAGTCCTGACAGGGGGATACACTACGAGCAGTACTTC
NA | NA | TRBJ1-1 | 11 | TRBV29-1 | CSGGENTEAFF | TGCAGCGGCGGGGAAAACACTGAAGCTTTCTTT
NA | NA | TRBJ1-1 | 15 | TRBV28 | CASRPPAGMNTEAFF | TGTGCCAGCAGACCGCCGGCGGGGATGAACACTGAAGCTTTCTTT
NA | NA | TRBJ1-1 | 16 | TRBV9 | CASSAQGSPGYTEAFF | TGTGCCAGCAGCGCACAGGGATCTCCGGGATACACTGAAGCTTTCTTT
NA | NA | TRBJ2-2 | 14 | TRBV19 | CASSPRGGTGELFF | TGTGCCAGTAGCCCCCGAGGGGGGACCGGGGAGCTGTTTTTT
NA | NA | TRBJ2-1 | 16 | TRBV11-1 | CASSLAGGPGYNEQFF | TGTGCCAGCAGCTTAGCGGGGGGGCCGGGATACAATGAGCAGTTCTTC
NA | NA | TRBJ2-1 | 15 | TRBV5-1 | CASSRLDTQEGEQFF | TGCGCCAGCAGCCGATTGGACACGCAAGAGGGTGAGCAGTTCTTC
NA | TRBD2 | TRBJ2-1 | 18 | TRBV13 | CASSSQGTSGGDYNEQFF | TGTGCCAGCAGCTCCCAGGGGACTAGCGGGGGGGATTACAATGAGCAGTTCTTC
NA | NA | TRBJ1-5 | 13 | TRBV19 | CASTSSGGQPQHF | TGTGCCAGTACCTCCTCGGGGGGTCAGCCCCAGCATTTT
NA | NA | TRBJ1-6 | 14 | TRBV5-4 | CASSIDGENSPLHF | TGTGCCAGCAGTATCGATGGGGAGAATTCACCCCTCCACTTT
NA | TRBD1 | TRBJ1-4 | 16 | TRBV3-1/TRBV3-2 | CASSLRDRGANEKLFF | TGTGCCAGCAGCCTTAGGGACAGGGGGGCTAATGAAAAACTGTTTTTT
once | NA | TRBJ1-1 | 13 | TRBV12-5 | CASGPGTSTEAFF | TGTGCTAGTGGTCCCGGAACGAGCACTGAAGCTTTCTTT
NA | TRBD1 | TRBJ1-2 | 14 | TRBV5-4 | CASSPDRGLGGYTF | TGTGCCAGCAGCCCGGACAGGGGATTGGGTGGCTACACCTTC
NA | NA | TRBJ1-2 | 14 | TRBV19 | CASTNLRSNDGYTF | TGTGCCAGTACCAATCTCAGGTCAAATGATGGCTACACCTTC
NA | TRBD1 | TRBJ1-2 | 14 | TRBV2 | CARTGGAINYGYTF | TGTGCCAGGACAGGGGGCGCGATTAACTATGGCTACACCTTC
NA | NA | TRBJ1-1 | 18 | TRBV11-2 | CASSLGQGRVYKDTEAFF | TGTGCCAGCAGCTTAGGCCAGGGGCGGGTGTATAAGGACACTGAAGCTTTCTTT
NA | NA | TRBJ2-2 | 13 | TRBV30 | CAWSVVDTGELFF | TGTGCCTGGAGTGTGGTCGACACCGGGGAGCTGTTTTTT
NA | TRBD1 | TRBJ1-2 | 16 | TRBV5-1 | CASSLEGDSYLYGYTF | TGCGCCAGCAGCTTGGAGGGGGACAGTTACCTCTATGGCTACACCTTC
NA | TRBD1 | TRBJ1-1 | 15 | TRBV5-1 | CASSLEAGGSTEAFF | TGCGCCAGCAGCTTGGAAGCAGGGGGGAGCACTGAAGCTTTCTTT
NA | NA | TRBJ2-7 | 15 | TRBV6-2/TRBV6-3 | CASSYSDAGTYEQYF | TGTGCCAGCAGTTACTCCGATGCGGGGACCTACGAGCAGTACTTC
NA | NA | TRBJ1-1 | 12 | TRBV5-6 | CASSLRRIEAFF | TGTGCCAGCAGCTTAAGACGGATTGAAGCTTTCTTT
NA | NA | TRBJ1-5 | 12 | TRBV12-5 | CASGSGTPTQHF | TGTGCTAGTGGGTCCGGGACCCCGACCCAGCATTTT
NA | TRBD1 | TRBJ2-1 | 13 | TRBV2 | CASMTGVYNEQFF | TGTGCCAGCATGACAGGGGTCTACAATGAGCAGTTCTTC
NA | NA | TRBJ2-2 | 13 | TRBV19 | CASSRQVSGELFF | TGTGCCAGTAGTCGACAGGTCAGCGGGGAGCTGTTTTTT
NA | TRBD1 | TRBJ1-5 | 15 | TRBV7-2 | CASSGATGSFQPQHF | TGTGCCAGCAGCGGGGCGACAGGGTCTTTTCAGCCCCAGCATTTT
NA | TRBD1 | TRBJ2-3 | 14 | TRBV12-5 | CASGLDRSTDTQYF | TGTGCTAGTGGCTTGGACAGGAGCACAGATACGCAGTATTTT